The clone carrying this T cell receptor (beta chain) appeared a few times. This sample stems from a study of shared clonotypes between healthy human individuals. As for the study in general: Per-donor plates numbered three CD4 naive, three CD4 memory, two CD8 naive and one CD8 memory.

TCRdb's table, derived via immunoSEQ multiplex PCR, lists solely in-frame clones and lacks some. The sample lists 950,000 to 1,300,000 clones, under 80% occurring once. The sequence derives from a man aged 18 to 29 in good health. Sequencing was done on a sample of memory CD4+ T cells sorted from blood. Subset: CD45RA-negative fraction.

In nucleotides, the CDR3 is TGTGCCAGCAGTCCTCAATCATCCGGGGGTACGCAGTATTTT. This codes for CASSPQSSGGTQYF. The rearrangement uses TRBV2 and TRBJ2-3, with a weak D call TRBD2 (6 bases). V was shortened by 5 bases and J by 8 bases, with 17 bases between the two germline ends. The V gene's germline CDR1 is SNHLY and CDR2 FYNNEI. The length of the CDR3 is 14 residues. The complete variable domain, with remaining parts taken from reference TRBV2 and TRBJ2-3, reads EPEVTQTPSHQVTQMGQEVILRCVPISNHLYFYWYRQILGQKVEFLVSFYNNEISEKSEIFDDQFSVERPDGSNFTLKIRSTKLEDSAMYFCASSPQSSGGTQYFGPGTRLTVL.